This T cell receptor (beta chain) was captured in a study of identical twins. General observations from the study: Invariant MAIT and iNKT cells are populations that could partly confound zero-insertion analyses.

TCRdb processed the 5' RACE reads anew with MiXCR; each CDR3 protein has one entry. Of fewer than 650,000 distinct CDR3 sequences in the sample, nearly 10% were seen once. This clonotype has more than one count but fewer than ten. Its specificity is unknown. These data were likewise used in another study, on yellow fever vaccine responses in identical twins.

This clonotype originated in a woman between 18 and 29 years old in good health. The sequenced sample was PBMCs.

The CDR3 coding sequence is TGCAGTGCTAGGCAGGCGTATTTT. Translated, it gives CSARQAYF. The J gene is TRBJ2-3, the V gene TRBV20-1; D not certain. The germline CDR1 and CDR2 sequences are DFQATT and SNEGSKA (reference sequence). V gave up 3 bases and J gave up 14 bases, with 6 bases separating them. The CDR3 consists of 8 residues.